A single TCR beta chain is shown here with its context. Its antigen is undetermined. These data originate in a study of shared clonotypes between healthy human individuals. General study findings and limits: With several donors compared, 5% to 5.5% of naive CD4 clonotypes were shared. Clonotypes not shared had lower generation probabilities than those common to all four donors. Sorted-subset sequencing was shown by rarefaction to be incomplete despite large depth.

Some clones are missing from TCRdb's copy, which holds only in-frame ones; the method was immunoSEQ multiplex PCR. The repertoire has a few million clones, 85% to 95% of them found once; the top ten carry 0.35% to 0.5%. This CDR3 region has 14 residues. Germline assignment: CDR1 LNHNV and CDR2 YYDKDF (reference sequence). Trimming stripped 2 bases from V and 4 bases from J, with 10 bases between. V and J are TRBV15 and TRBJ2-3; unclear D gene. Material: naive CD4+ T cells from PBMCs. The subset here: CD45RA+ positively selected. The TCR was taken from a man aged 18 to 29 in good health. Some clones in this sample may be carry-over from other donors' samples. CDR3: CATSRKGKSDTQYF. For the CDR3, the DNA is TGTGCCACCAGCAGAAAGGGAAAGTCAGATACGCAGTATTTT.